The clone carrying this T cell receptor (beta chain) was detected a few times. Its antigen is not known. This entry is derived from a study of T cells after yellow fever vaccination. Study at large: Fractions of limited cellularity were prepared by means of SMART-Seq v4 Ultra Low Input. Whole-study results and caveats: It was the secondary response that reached its peak faster, day 5 versus 15, but it was weaker. Shared CD4/CD8 clonotypes were a small share, likely from convergent recombination. Most clones from primary vaccination were detected again post-booster (roughly 96% CD4, roughly 91% CD8).

TCRdb re-called the 5' RACE reads through MiXCR, storing one row per CDR3 protein. Found here are about 400,000 distinct CDR3 sequences, around 10% of them singletons; the top ten hold 18%. In germline, CDR1 is ENHRY, CDR2 SYGVKD. Trimming removed 7 bases from V and 4 bases from J, with 16 bases in between. CDR3 length equals 14 residues. The material sequenced was PBMCs, taken on the day of the first yellow fever vaccination. The TCR was taken from a man aged 18 to 35 who received the YFV17D yellow fever vaccine. This chain joins TRBV10-3 and TRBJ1-2; the D gene is possibly TRBD1 (5 bases). This chain's CDR3 is CAIKGGGSSYGYTF. The CDR3, as DNA: TGTGCCATCAAAGGTGGGGGGTCTTCCTATGGCTACACCTTC.